This TCR beta chain was identified during a study of shared clonotypes between healthy human individuals. Some clones are missing from TCRdb's copy, which holds only in-frame ones; the method was immunoSEQ multiplex PCR. The sample yields roughly 2.5 million clones, 90% to 95% seen once. Deletions cut 1 base from V and 7 bases from J, with 16 bases between. Germline CDR1 and CDR2: SGHTA and FQGNSA. There are 15 residues in the CDR3. The material sequenced was naive CD4+ T cells sorted from blood. Subset indicated: CD45RA+ positively selected. The TCR comes from a man aged 18 to 30 in good health. The V and J genes are TRBV7-2 and TRBJ2-5; perhaps TRBD1 as D (6 bases). CDR3 DNA sequence: TGTGCCAGCAGCTTAGGGGGGACACTCCTCTTGACCCAGTACTTC. Its protein is CASSLGGTLLLTQYF.